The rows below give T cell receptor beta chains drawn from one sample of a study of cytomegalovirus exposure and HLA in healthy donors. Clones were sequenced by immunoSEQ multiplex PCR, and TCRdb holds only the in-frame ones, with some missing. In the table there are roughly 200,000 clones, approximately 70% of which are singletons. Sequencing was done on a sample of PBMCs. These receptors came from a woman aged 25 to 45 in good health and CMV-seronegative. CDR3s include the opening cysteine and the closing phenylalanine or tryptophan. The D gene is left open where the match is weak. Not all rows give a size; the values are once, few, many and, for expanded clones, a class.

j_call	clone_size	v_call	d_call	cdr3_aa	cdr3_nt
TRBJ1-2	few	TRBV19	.	CASTLNAGVYGYTF	TGTGCCAGTACCCTAAACGCAGGGGTCTATGGCTACACCTTC
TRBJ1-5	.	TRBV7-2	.	CASSFGGVGQPQHF	TGTGCCAGCAGCTTCGGCGGGGTAGGGCAGCCCCAGCATTTT
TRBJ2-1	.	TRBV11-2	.	CASSFFGGDDEQFF	TGTGCCAGCAGCTTTTTTGGGGGCGACGATGAGCAGTTCTTC
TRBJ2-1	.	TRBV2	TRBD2	CASSEYVSGRGGEQFF	TGTGCCAGCAGTGAATACGTTAGCGGGAGAGGAGGTGAGCAGTTCTTC
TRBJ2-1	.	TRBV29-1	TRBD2	CSVAGTSGVYNEQFF	TGCAGCGTCGCCGGGACTAGCGGGGTTTACAATGAGCAGTTCTTC
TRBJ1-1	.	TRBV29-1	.	CSVGQLNTEAFF	TGCAGCGTTGGACAGCTGAACACTGAAGCTTTCTTT
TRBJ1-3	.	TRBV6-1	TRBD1	CASSKGGQGLTRNTIYF	TGTGCCAGCAGTAAAGGGGGACAGGGGTTGACAAGAAACACCATATATTTT
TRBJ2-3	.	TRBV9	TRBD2	CASSVGTGGITDTQYF	TGTGCCAGCAGCGTAGGGACGGGAGGGATCACAGATACGCAGTATTTT
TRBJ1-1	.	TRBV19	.	CASRSDRFAEAFF	TGTGCCAGTAGATCCGACAGGTTCGCTGAAGCTTTCTTT
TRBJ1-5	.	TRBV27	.	CASREGWSQPQHF	TGTGCCAGCAGGGAGGGTTGGAGTCAGCCCCAGCATTTT
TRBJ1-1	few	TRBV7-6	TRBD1	CASSFRQGMNTEAFF	TGTGCCAGCAGCTTCCGACAGGGGATGAACACTGAAGCTTTCTTT
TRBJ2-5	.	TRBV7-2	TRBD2	CASSFGGWETQYF	TGTGCCAGCAGTTTCGGGGGGTGGGAGACCCAGTACTTC
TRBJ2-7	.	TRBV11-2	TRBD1	CASSDYRGLSYEQYF	TGTGCCAGCAGCGATTACAGGGGCCTCTCCTACGAGCAGTACTTC
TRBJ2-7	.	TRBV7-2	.	CASSMGDSRVEQYF	TGTGCCAGCAGCATGGGGGACTCCCGGGTCGAGCAGTACTTC
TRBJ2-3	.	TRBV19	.	CASSTRVPADTQYF	TGTGCCAGTAGTACGAGGGTTCCGGCAGATACGCAGTATTTT
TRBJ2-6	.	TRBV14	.	CASSQVGEWGVSGANVLTF	TGTGCCAGCAGCCAAGTTGGCGAGTGGGGGGTATCCGGGGCCAACGTCCTGACTTTC